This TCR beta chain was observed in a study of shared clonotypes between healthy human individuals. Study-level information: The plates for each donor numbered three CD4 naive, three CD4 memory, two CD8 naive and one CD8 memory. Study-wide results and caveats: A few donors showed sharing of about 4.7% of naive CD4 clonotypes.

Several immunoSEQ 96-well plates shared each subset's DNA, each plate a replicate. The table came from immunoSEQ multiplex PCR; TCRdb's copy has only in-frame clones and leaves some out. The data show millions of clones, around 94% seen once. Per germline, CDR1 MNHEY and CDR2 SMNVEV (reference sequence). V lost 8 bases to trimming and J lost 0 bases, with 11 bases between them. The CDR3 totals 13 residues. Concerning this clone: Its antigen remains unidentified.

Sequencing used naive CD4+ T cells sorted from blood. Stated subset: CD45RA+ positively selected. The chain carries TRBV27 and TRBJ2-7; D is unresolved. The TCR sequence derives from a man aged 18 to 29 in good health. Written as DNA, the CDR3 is TGTGCCAGCGCAAAACCACCCTCCTACGAGCAGTACTTC. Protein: CASAKPPSYEQYF.